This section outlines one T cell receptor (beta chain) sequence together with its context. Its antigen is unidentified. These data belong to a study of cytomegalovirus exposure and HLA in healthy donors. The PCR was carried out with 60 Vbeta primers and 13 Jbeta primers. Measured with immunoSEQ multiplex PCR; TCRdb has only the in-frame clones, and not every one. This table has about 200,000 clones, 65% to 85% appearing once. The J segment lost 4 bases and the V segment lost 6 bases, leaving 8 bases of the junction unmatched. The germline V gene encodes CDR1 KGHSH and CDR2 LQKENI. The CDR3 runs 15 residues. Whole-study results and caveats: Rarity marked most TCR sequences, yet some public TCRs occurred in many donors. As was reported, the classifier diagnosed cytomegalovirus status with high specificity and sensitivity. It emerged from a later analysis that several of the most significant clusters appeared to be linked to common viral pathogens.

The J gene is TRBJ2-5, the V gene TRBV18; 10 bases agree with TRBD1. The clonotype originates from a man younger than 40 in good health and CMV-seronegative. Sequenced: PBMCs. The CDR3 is CASSLDRGIGETQYF. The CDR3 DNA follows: TGTGCCAGCTCCCTGGACAGGGGGATTGGAGAGACCCAGTACTTC.